One and the same sample provided the 4 T cell receptor beta chains below, sequenced in a study of Ad26.COV2.S vaccination and SARS-CoV-2 variants. Treatment in this sample: roughly 20 received Ad26.COV2.S at low or high dose, single or two shots; about 5 received placebo; per-sample allocation not given. The investigators took samples on day 63 after the first vaccine or placebo injection. Only in-frame clones appear in the TCRdb table, and some are missing; sequencing was by immunoSEQ multiplex PCR. The table shows about 350,000 clones, with around 89% occurring only once. Source: peripheral blood, taken in a trial of Ad26.COV2.S vaccine versus placebo. The receptor source for this set is a person between 18 and 60 years old who received the Ad26.COV2.S COVID-19 vaccine or a placebo.

The CDR3 spells CASSLYDRALYSGELFF. CDR3 DNA sequence: TGTGCCAGCAGTCTTTACGACAGGGCGTTATATTCCGGGGAGCTGTTTTTT. The chain couples TRBV6-6 to TRBJ2-2, with TRBD1 matching over 7 bases. After removal of 5 bases from V and 6 bases from J, the junction contained 15 bases not matched to a gene. The CDR3 extends over 17 amino acids. The germline V gene has CDR1 MNHNY and CDR2 SVGAGI (reference sequence).

The chain carries TRBV5-1 and TRBJ2-2, with 9 positions matching TRBD1. The length of the CDR3 is 15 residues. J was trimmed by 5 bases and V by 0 bases; bases with no gene match: 2. The germline gives CDR1 SGHRS, CDR2 YFSETQ. For the CDR3, the DNA is TGCGCCAGCAGCTTGGACAGGGGGCTGACCGGGGAGCTGTTTTTT. It is translated as CASSLDRGLTGELFF.

The sample holds one count of this clone. The V and J genes are TRBV10-3 and TRBJ2-1; 12 bases map to TRBD2. This CDR3 spans 16 amino acids. J lost 7 bases, V lost 2 bases, and 6 bases had no gene match. The germline gives CDR1 ENHRY, CDR2 SYGVKD. CDR3 DNA: TGTGCCATCAGTGAGCCGACCGGGACTAGCGGGAATGAGCAGTTCTTC. Translating gives CAISEPTGTSGNEQFF.

The rearrangement joins TRBV7-8 to TRBJ2-3; D perhaps matches TRBD1 (5 bases). There are 15 residues in the CDR3. Trimming shortened V by 5 bases and J by 1 base, and 13 bases separated the two germline ends. Germline CDR1 reads SGHVS; CDR2 reads FQNEAQ. This chain's CDR3 is CASSPHRLGTDTQYF. The CDR3 region has the DNA TGTGCCAGCAGCCCCCACAGGCTGGGCACAGATACGCAGTATTTT.